One and the same sample provided the 6 T cell receptor beta chains below, sequenced in a study of technical replicates of blood from a few donors. Here immunoSEQ multiplex PCR was the method, and the copy in TCRdb shows in-frame clones only, minus some. The table includes approximately 79,000 clones, 95% to 97% detected once. The sequenced sample consisted of T cells isolated from PBMCs. The receptors were gathered from a human donor in good health.

For this clone: Here the CDR3 omits its conserved ending phenylalanine or tryptophan, so a read error is the likely source. The DNA is omitted, as the CDR3 cannot be located on it reliably, and the CDR3 follows TCRdb's listing. The CDR3 reads CSVEDGGR. This chain joins TRBV29-1 and TRBJ1-3. The CDR3 sequence runs 8 residues, both termini included. Germline CDR1 is SQVTM and CDR2 is ANQGSEA.

Comments on this clone: An end of the junction differs from the germline gene, which may be a read error. J is TRBJ2-7 and V is TRBV13, with 10 bases identical to TRBD2. CDR1 and CDR2 (germline): PRHDT, FYEKMQ (reference sequence). This CDR3 region has 14 residues. The CDR3 loop reads CASSSLAGATSIHF. The CDR3, as DNA: TGTGCCAGCAGTTCCCTAGCGGGAGCCACGAGCATACACTTC.

The chain couples TRBV19 to TRBJ2-7; D unresolved. Looked up from germline, CDR1 is LNHDA and CDR2 is SQIVND (reference sequence). CDR3 length: 13 residues. Trimming left V 3 bases short and J 1 base short, with 7 bases between. For the CDR3, the DNA is TGTGCCAGTAGTATCGGCGGTTCCTACGAGCAGTACTTC. Its protein product is CASSIGGSYEQYF.

The chain is built from TRBV4-1 and TRBJ2-5; D may be TRBD1 (6 bases). The length of the CDR3 is 16 residues. Germline CDR1 MGHRA, CDR2 YSYEKL. Deletions cut 1 base from V and 1 base from J, with 13 bases between. This chain's CDR3 is CASSQGWTATQETQYF. CDR3 DNA: TGCGCCAGCAGCCAAGGGTGGACAGCGACCCAAGAGACCCAGTACTTC.

The J gene is TRBJ2-5, the V gene TRBV9, with D unresolved. Trimming took 4 bases from V and 1 from J, leaving 11 bases between them. The CDR3 runs to 14 residues. Germline assignment: CDR1 SGDLS and CDR2 YYNGEE. CDR3 nucleotide sequence: TGTGCCAGCAGCCCGGGTAGCACCCAAGAGACCCAGTACTTC. It codes for CASSPGSTQETQYF.

The chain is built from TRBV28 and TRBJ2-7, with TRBD1 matching 9 bases. After removal of 5 bases from V and 3 bases from J, the junction contained 5 bases not matched to a gene. The CDR3 sequence is 14 residues long. The germline V gene has CDR1 MDHEN and CDR2 SYDVKM. CDR3 in amino acids: CASSPWTGVYEQYF. CDR3 nucleotide sequence: TGTGCCAGCAGTCCATGGACAGGGGTCTACGAGCAGTACTTC.